One and the same sample provided the 17 T cell receptor beta chains below, sequenced in a study of CD8+ T cells in alopecia areata. Reverse transcribed after extraction, RNA yielded cDNA as the sequencing template. TCRdb keeps only in-frame clones here, not all; method: immunoSEQ multiplex PCR. This sample has 150,000 to 200,000 clones, with just over 65% found just once. The sample was CD8+ T cells sorted from blood, taken at week 0. The receptor source for this set is a human donor with alopecia areata.

V is TRBV4-2 and J is TRBJ1-2; 7 positions agree with TRBD1. Germline assignment: CDR1 LGHNA and CDR2 YNFKEQ. The junction had 7 bases not matched to a gene; V was cut back by 4 bases and J by 8 bases. This CDR3 region has 13 residues. CDR3 in DNA: TGTGCCAGCAGCCCAGACAGGGATGCCGGCTACACCTTC. Protein product: CASSPDRDAGYTF.

This sequence joins TRBV6-1 and TRBJ2-1, with 8 bases that match TRBD2. Trimming at V came to 3 bases and at J to 9 bases, leaving 10 bases not matched to a gene. Germline V gene lookup returns CDR1 MNHNS and CDR2 SASEGT. The length of the CDR3 is 15 residues. The CDR3, as DNA: TGTGCCAGCAGTGACTGGAACGGGGGGGGAGGTGAGCAGTTCTTC. It encodes CASSDWNGGGGEQFF.

The chain carries TRBV13 and TRBJ1-2; no firm D call. The V gene's germline CDR1 is PRHDT and CDR2 FYEKMQ (reference sequence). The CDR3 sequence is 13 residues long. V was clipped by 5 bases and J by 6 bases, with 13 bases between them. The DNA for the CDR3 is TGTGCCAGCAGCCAAGACCCCGCGAATGGCTACACCTTC. Amino acids: CASSQDPANGYTF.

V is TRBV7-9 and J is TRBJ2-7; possible D gene TRBD1, 5 bases. Trimming left V 0 bases short and J 3 bases short, with 6 bases between. Germline V CDR1 and CDR2: SEHNR, FQNEAQ (reference sequence). The length of the CDR3 is 13 residues. CDR3 residues: CASSLATGYEQYF. CDR3 bases: TGTGCCAGCAGCTTAGCTACAGGCTACGAGCAGTACTTC.

CDR3 sequence (DNA): TGCAGCGTGGAAAGGGGGAACACTGAAGCTTTCTTT. Translation gives CSVERGNTEAFF. V usage is TRBV29-1 and J usage is TRBJ1-1, with a possible D match to TRBD1 (5 bases). V shed 6 bases and J shed 1 base, with 9 bases lying between them. In germline, CDR1 is SQVTM, CDR2 ANQGSEA. CDR3 size: 12 residues.

The chain is built from TRBV5-1 and TRBJ2-7, with D possibly being TRBD1 or TRBD2 (5 bases each). Trimming shortened V by 3 bases and J by 2 bases, and 12 bases separated the two germline ends. The CDR3 length is 14 residues. In germline, CDR1 is SGHRS, CDR2 YFSETQ. The CDR3 DNA sequence: TGCGCCAGCAGCTCCGGGTGGGGACCCTACGAGCAGTACTTC. It specifies CASSSGWGPYEQYF.

The chain combines TRBV2 with TRBJ2-3; 7 bases match TRBD2. The ends lost 8 bases at V and 5 bases at J; junction bases unmatched: 13. The germline V gene has CDR1 SNHLY and CDR2 FYNNEI. This CDR3 spans 15 amino acids. This CDR3 is CASSPGLRRGDTQYF. The CDR3 DNA is TGTGCCAGCTCTCCGGGACTAAGAAGAGGAGATACGCAGTATTTT.

The CDR3 spells CASSLRGVAGELFF. CDR3 nucleotides: TGTGCCAGCAGCTTACGAGGGGTGGCGGGGGAGCTGTTTTTT. This chain joins TRBV7-9 and TRBJ2-2; the D gene could be TRBD1 or TRBD2 (5 bases each). Germline CDR1 is SEHNR and CDR2 is FQNEAQ (reference sequence). CDR3 length: 14 residues. V shed 2 bases and J shed 8 bases, with 12 bases lying between them. The complete variable domain, with remaining parts taken from reference TRBV7-9 and TRBJ2-2, reads DTGVSQNPRHKITKRGQNVTFRCDPISEHNRLYWYRQTLGQGPEFLTYFQNEAQLEKSRLLSDRFSAERPKGSFSTLEIQRTEQGDSAMYLCASSLRGVAGELFFGEGSRLTVL.

This sequence joins TRBV4-1 and TRBJ1-4; D is unclear. Trimming shortened V by 2 bases and J by 1 base, and 8 bases separated the two germline ends. Germline lookup yields CDR1 MGHRA and CDR2 YSYEKL. The CDR3 totals 15 residues. The CDR3 protein is CASSQLTETNEKLFF. CDR3 DNA sequence: TGCGCCAGCAGCCAACTCACCGAAACTAATGAAAAACTGTTTTTT.

The chain has TRBV7-9 and TRBJ1-4; 8 nucleotides agree with TRBD1. Unmatched junction bases numbered 8, after V lost 1 base and J lost 4 bases. Germline CDR1 is SEHNR and CDR2 is FQNEAQ (reference sequence). This CDR3 has 17 amino acids. This CDR3 is CASSLGNQGAGNEKLFF. CDR3 in DNA: TGTGCCAGCAGCTTAGGGAACCAGGGGGCTGGTAATGAAAAACTGTTTTTT.

The V gene is TRBV29-1, the J gene TRBJ1-4, with 8 bases aligning to TRBD1. CDR1 is SQVTM and CDR2 is ANQGSEA in the germline V gene. J gave up 2 bases and V 1 base, and 6 bases lay outside the gene matches. The CDR3 is 16 residues long. In DNA, the CDR3 is TGCAGCGTTGAAGCAACAGGGGGGGCGACTAATGAAAAACTGTTTTTT. It codes for CSVEATGGATNEKLFF.

The chain joins TRBV4-1 to TRBJ2-7; D is uncertain. Germline V gene sequence: CDR1 MGHRA, CDR2 YSYEKL. The V end was cut by 3 bases, the J end by 7 bases, with 7 bases between. The CDR3 is made up of 11 amino acids. The CDR3 is CASSQGSEQYF. CDR3 nucleotide sequence: TGCGCCAGCAGCCAGGGGTCAGAGCAGTACTTC.

For this clone: In the same sample, other DNA sequences code for this CDR3. This chain joins TRBV30 and TRBJ1-2, with D perhaps matching TRBD1 (5 bases). From germline, CDR1 is GTSNPN and CDR2 SVGIG (reference sequence). V was pared by 1 base and J by 2 bases, with 8 bases between. The CDR3 length is 13 residues. CDR3 in DNA: TGTGCCTGGAGTGGCCCAGGGAACTATGGCTACACCTTC. It encodes CAWSGPGNYGYTF.

This chain uses TRBV28 with TRBJ1-5; D call uncertain. The CDR3 is 12 amino acids. V gave up 5 bases and J gave up 3 bases, with 5 bases separating them. The germline gives CDR1 MDHEN, CDR2 SYDVKM. The CDR3 DNA is TGTGCCAGCAGTACAGACAATCAGCCCCAGCATTTT. Encoded protein: CASSTDNQPQHF. Based on the CDR3 plus reference TRBV28 and TRBJ1-5, the full variable domain is DVKVTQSSRYLVKRTGEKVFLECVQDMDHENMFWYRQDPGLGLRLIYFSYDVKMKEKGDIPEGYSVSREKKERFSLILESASTNQTSMYLCASSTDNQPQHFGDGTRLSIL.

The count of this clone is one. The rearrangement uses TRBV13 and TRBJ2-6; D unclear. Trimming pared 5 bases from V and 0 bases from J, leaving 5 bases between. Per germline, CDR1 PRHDT and CDR2 FYEKMQ (reference sequence). This CDR3 contains 14 residues. The CDR3, as DNA: TGTGCCAGCAGCCCCACCTCTGGGGCCAACGTCCTGACTTTC. Its protein is CASSPTSGANVLTF. Variable domain in full (rest from reference TRBV13 and TRBJ2-6): AAGVIQSPRHLIKEKRETATLKCYPIPRHDTVYWYQQGPGQDPQFLISFYEKMQSDKGSIPDRFSAQQFSDYHSELNMSSLELGDSALYFCASSPTSGANVLTFGAGSRLTVL.

CDR3: CASGPSSGTTQETQYF. In DNA, the CDR3 is TGTGCTAGTGGTCCCTCATCCGGGACAACTCAAGAGACCCAGTACTTC. The J gene is TRBJ2-5, the V gene TRBV12-5; weak D call: TRBD1 (6 bases). This CDR3 is 16 amino acids long. The germline V and J ends were trimmed by 5 bases and 2 bases, with 18 bases remaining between them. CDR1 is LGHNT, CDR2 FRNRAP, per germline.

J is TRBJ1-1 and V is TRBV13; possible D gene TRBD1, 5 bases. The V gene lost 5 bases and the J gene lost 3 bases, with 13 bases spanning the gap. The CDR3 length is 14 residues. Germline V lookup: CDR1 PRHDT, CDR2 FYEKMQ (reference sequence). The CDR3 spells CASSTRLGDTEAFF. The CDR3 DNA is TGTGCCAGCAGCACGCGTTTAGGGGACACTGAAGCTTTCTTT.